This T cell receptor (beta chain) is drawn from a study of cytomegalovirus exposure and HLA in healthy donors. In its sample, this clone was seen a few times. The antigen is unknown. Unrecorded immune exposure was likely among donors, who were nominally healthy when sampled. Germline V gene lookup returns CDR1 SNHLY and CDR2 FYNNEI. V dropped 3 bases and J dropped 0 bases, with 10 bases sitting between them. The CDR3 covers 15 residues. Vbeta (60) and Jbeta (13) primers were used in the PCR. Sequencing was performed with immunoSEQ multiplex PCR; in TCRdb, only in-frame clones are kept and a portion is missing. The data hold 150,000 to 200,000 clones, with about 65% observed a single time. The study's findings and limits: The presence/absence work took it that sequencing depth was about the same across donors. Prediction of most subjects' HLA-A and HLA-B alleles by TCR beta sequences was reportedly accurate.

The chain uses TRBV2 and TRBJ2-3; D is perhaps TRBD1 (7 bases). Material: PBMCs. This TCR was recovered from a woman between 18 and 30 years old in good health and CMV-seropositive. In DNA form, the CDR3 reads TGTGCCAGCAGTGATCAGGGGGGTAGCACAGATACGCAGTATTTT. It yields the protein CASSDQGGSTDTQYF.